One and the same sample provided the 23 T cell receptor beta chains below, sequenced in a study of blood T cell repertoires in COVID-19. Data came from immunoSEQ multiplex PCR; TCRdb stores just in-frame clones and leaves some out. The table records about 72,000 clones, about four fifths of them present only once. Sequencing was done on a sample of peripheral blood. The source is a human donor in a cohort sampled during active COVID-19.

CDR3 DNA: TGCGCCAGCAGCTTGGAGGCGACAGGGGGATGGGAAAAACTGTTTTTT. It translates to CASSLEATGGWEKLFF. This chain joins TRBV5-1 and TRBJ1-4; the match to TRBD1 covers 9 bases. Trimming took 0 bases from V and 8 from J; bases not matched to a gene: 8. CDR1 is SGHRS and CDR2 is YFSETQ in the germline V gene. CDR3 size: 16 residues.

The chain employs TRBV6-5 and TRBJ1-2; D gene ambiguous. This CDR3 has 14 residues. V lost 7 bases, J lost 8 bases, and 20 bases lay in between. Germline CDR1 MNHEY, CDR2 SVGAGI. In nucleotides, the CDR3 is TGTGCCAGCACCTTCCGGGTCCTTTCGGAGGGCTACACCTTC. Translating it yields CASTFRVLSEGYTF.

The chain carries TRBV5-1 and TRBJ1-2; D is undetermined. This CDR3 is 13 amino acids long. CDR1 SGHRS and CDR2 YFSETQ come from the germline V gene. Trimming removed 1 base at V and 4 bases at J, with 8 bases between. The CDR3 protein is CASSLTPGYGYTF. CDR3 nucleotide sequence: TGCGCCAGCAGCTTGACGCCAGGCTATGGCTACACCTTC. The whole variable domain, filled in from reference TRBV5-1 and TRBJ1-2, reads KAGVTQTPRYLIKTRGQQVTLSCSPISGHRSVSWYQQTPGQGLQFLFEYFSETQRNKGNFPGRFSGRQFSNSRSEMNVSTLELGDSALYLCASSLTPGYGYTFGSGTRLTVV.

This clone was seen only a few times. The genes are TRBV6-5 and TRBJ2-7; tentative D call: TRBD1 (6 bases). Trimming pared 6 bases from V and 3 bases from J, leaving 9 bases between. CDR1 and CDR2 (germline): MNHEY, SVGAGI. This CDR3 contains 12 residues. CDR3 coding DNA: TGTGCCAGCAGCCGGGACAACTACGAGCAGTACTTC. It is translated as CASSRDNYEQYF.

The V and J genes are TRBV4-3 and TRBJ2-7; 9 nucleotides align to TRBD1. The germline gives CDR1 LGHNA, CDR2 YSLEER. The trim removed 1 base at V and 1 base at J, leaving 2 bases unmatched. The CDR3 is 15 amino acids. The CDR3 bases are TGCGCCAGCAGCCAAGGCGGGACAGGGTCCTACGAGCAGTACTTC. Protein sequence: CASSQGGTGSYEQYF.

The chain uses TRBV9 and TRBJ2-1, with 13 bases aligning to TRBD2. Germline CDR1 reads SGDLS; CDR2 reads YYNGEE. The CDR3 loop spans 16 amino acids. The V and J ends lost 1 base and 7 bases, in that order; junction bases with no gene match: 5. CDR3 DNA: TGTGCCAGCAGCGTAACTAGCGGGGGGGCTGGGAATGAGCAGTTCTTC. Translation gives CASSVTSGGAGNEQFF.

This clone was found once. The genes are TRBV19 and TRBJ1-3; a possible D gene is TRBD1 (5 bases). V lost 4 bases and J 2 bases, leaving 9 bases between the germline ends. The CDR3 is made up of 14 amino acids. From germline, CDR1 is LNHDA and CDR2 SQIVND (reference sequence). In nucleotides, the CDR3 is TGTGCCAGTAGTAGGTCCAGGGCTGGAAACACCATATATTTT. It specifies CASSRSRAGNTIYF.

A word on this clone: The germline gene is not matched at one end of the junction; a read error may be the cause. The chain uses TRBV30 and TRBJ2-5; D is undetermined. The CDR3 totals 11 residues. The germline V gene encodes CDR1 GTSNPN and CDR2 SVGIG (reference sequence). The CDR3 reads CAWSLDSPEDF. DNA of the CDR3: TGTGCCTGGAGCTTAGACTCCCCGGAAGACTTC.

This clone was observed once. This rearrangement joins TRBV5-6 to TRBJ1-1; no definite D call. CDR3 size: 13 residues. Looked up from germline, CDR1 is SGHDT and CDR2 is YYEEEE. Trimming removed 0 bases from V and 1 base from J, with 4 bases in between. CDR3 protein: CASSLARNTEAFF. CDR3 nucleotides: TGTGCCAGCAGCTTGGCCAGGAACACTGAAGCTTTCTTT.

The rearrangement joins TRBV7-9 to TRBJ1-1, with a tentative D call TRBD1 (5 bases). CDR1 and CDR2 (germline): SEHNR, FQNEAQ (reference sequence). The CDR3 spans 16 residues. With 3 bases removed from V and 6 bases from J, the gap between germline ends came to 20 bases. CDR3 in amino acids: CASSFSSSAGTPEAFF. The CDR3 DNA reads TGTGCCAGCAGCTTTTCCTCGTCTGCGGGGACTCCTGAAGCTTTCTTT.

The chain has TRBV19 and TRBJ1-5, with a possible D match to TRBD1 (6 bases). CDR1 is LNHDA, CDR2 SQIVND, per germline (reference sequence). V lost 4 bases, J lost 9 bases, and 10 bases lay in between. This CDR3 has 12 residues. The CDR3 spells CASSTEQGPQHF. CDR3 nucleotide sequence: TGTGCCAGTAGTACCGAACAGGGGCCCCAGCATTTT.

The CDR3 loop is CASSLEDWGAFF. Here the CDR3 DNA reads TGTGCCAGCAGCCTCGAGGACTGGGGAGCTTTCTTT. This chain uses TRBV2 with TRBJ1-1; unclear D gene. Deletions cut 6 bases from V and 10 bases from J, with 15 bases between. Germline values: CDR1 SNHLY, CDR2 FYNNEI. The CDR3 is 12 amino acids.

The chain recombines TRBV7-9 with TRBJ2-7; 8 nucleotides agree with TRBD2. Germline CDR1 SEHNR, CDR2 FQNEAQ (reference sequence). The CDR3 runs 16 residues. Losses at the gene ends were 5 bases for V and 2 bases for J; bases not matched to a gene: 11. The chain's CDR3 is CASSPDLAGGPYEQYF. For the CDR3, the DNA is TGTGCCAGCAGCCCAGACCTTGCGGGGGGTCCCTACGAGCAGTACTTC.

The V gene is TRBV18, the J gene TRBJ2-7; D is perhaps TRBD2 (5 bases). The CDR3 has 13 amino acids. V lost 5 bases and J 3 bases, leaving 11 bases between the germline ends. Germline loops: CDR1 KGHSH, CDR2 LQKENI. The CDR3: CASSSLGSYEQYF. CDR3 coding DNA: TGTGCCAGCTCATCCTTAGGGAGCTACGAGCAGTACTTC.

This CDR3 is CASSLVGRSTEAFF. The CDR3 nucleotides read TGTGCCAGCAGCTTGGTGGGCAGGTCGACTGAAGCTTTCTTT. The rearrangement joins TRBV5-5 to TRBJ1-1; D ambiguous. CDR3 size: 14 residues. Germline CDR1 reads SGHKS; CDR2 reads YYEKEE (reference sequence). V gave up 0 bases and J gave up 5 bases, with 11 bases separating them.

The V call is TRBV5-1, the J call TRBJ2-7; 7 nucleotides align to TRBD2. The V gene's germline CDR1 is SGHRS and CDR2 YFSETQ. V lost 2 bases to trimming and J lost 6 bases; unmatched junction nucleotides: 8. The CDR3 has 14 residues. DNA for the CDR3: TGCGCCAGCAGCTTTGCACCGACGGGGGGCGAGCAGTACTTC. This sequence encodes CASSFAPTGGEQYF.

The chain recombines TRBV10-3 with TRBJ1-2, with TRBD1 matching 9 bases. The CDR3 length is 13 residues. Germline values: CDR1 ENHRY, CDR2 SYGVKD. V shed 8 bases and J 7 bases; nucleotides not matched to a gene: 8. CDR3 nucleotide sequence: TGTGCCATCCGGGACAGGGAGTTTGGTGGCTACACCTTC. It codes for CAIRDREFGGYTF.

V gene TRBV19 combines with J gene TRBJ1-1; D is possibly TRBD1 (6 bases). The ends were cut back, 3 bases at V and 6 bases at J, with 17 bases in the middle. The germline V gene has CDR1 LNHDA and CDR2 SQIVND (reference sequence). This CDR3 is 15 amino acids long. The CDR3, as DNA: TGTGCCAGTAGTATCCTCCCCTTTCAGGGGCCTGAAGCTTTCTTT. It is translated as CASSILPFQGPEAFF.

The CDR3 DNA reads TGTGCCAGCAGCCAAGAAACAGGCACTGAAGCTTTCTTT. Its protein is CASSQETGTEAFF. The rearrangement joins TRBV3-1 (or the pseudogene TRBV3-2) to TRBJ1-1, with D possibly matching TRBD1 (5 bases). The V end lost 0 bases, the J end lost 4 bases, and 6 bases lay between the germline ends. The CDR3 extends over 13 amino acids. CDR1 and CDR2 from the germline V gene are LGHDT and YNNKEL (reference sequence).

The table lists this clone with a few counts. The V call is TRBV2, the J call TRBJ1-5; no reliable D call. The germline V gene has CDR1 SNHLY and CDR2 FYNNEI. Trimming took off 3 bases at V and 4 bases at J, with 10 bases between the two ends. This CDR3 has 14 amino acids. DNA for the CDR3: TGTGCCAGCAGTGACGTTACAACAAATCAGCCCCAGCATTTT. As protein: CASSDVTTNQPQHF.

V usage is TRBV7-2 and J usage is TRBJ2-3, with 8 bases lining up with TRBD2. CDR3 size: 12 residues. Looked up from germline, CDR1 is SGHTA and CDR2 is FQGNSA. V was clipped by 5 bases and J by 10 bases; unmatched bases: 5. This CDR3 reads CASSPPGLAQYF. Here the CDR3 DNA reads TGTGCCAGCAGCCCACCGGGACTAGCGCAGTATTTT.

This clone was counted a few times. The chain is built from TRBV27 and TRBJ1-6; tentatively, D is TRBD1 (6 bases). The CDR3 has 15 amino acids. The germline V and J ends were trimmed by 6 bases and 6 bases, with 15 bases remaining between them. The germline V gene encodes CDR1 MNHEY and CDR2 SMNVEV (reference sequence). CDR3 sequence: CASRWTESLNSPLHF. CDR3 bases: TGTGCCAGCAGGTGGACAGAGAGCCTTAATTCACCCCTCCACTTT.

V gene TRBV6-1 combines with J gene TRBJ2-5; 8 bases are a match to TRBD2. V gave up 3 bases and J gave up 5 bases; unmatched junction bases: 11. This CDR3 comprises 16 residues. Germline V gene sequence: CDR1 MNHNS, CDR2 SASEGT. Here the CDR3 DNA reads TGTGCCAGCAGTGAGGGACTAGTCTCTTTTGTTGAGACCCAGTACTTC. Encoded protein: CASSEGLVSFVETQYF.